A single sample gave rise to the 28 T cell receptor beta chains below, sequenced in a study of shared clonotypes between healthy human individuals. Naive-designated CD8 cells lacked CD45RO, were positively enriched for CCR7, and omitted terminally differentiated effector memory CD45RA+ cells. Profiled with immunoSEQ multiplex PCR; TCRdb holds only in-frame clones, not every one. The sample yields roughly 890,000 clones, 80% to 95% seen once. Sequenced input: naive CD8+ T cells sorted from blood. These receptors all come from a young man in good health.

With respect to this clone: Other DNA sequences in this sample translate to the same CDR3. The rearrangement links TRBV2 to TRBJ1-5; no reliable D call. Trimming pared 3 bases from V and 0 bases from J, leaving 6 bases between. The germline gives CDR1 SNHLY, CDR2 FYNNEI. There are 14 residues in the CDR3. The CDR3 nucleotides are TGTGCCAGCAGTGAGGGCGATAGCAATCAGCCCCAGCATTTT. Its translation is CASSEGDSNQPQHF.

The chain couples TRBV30 to TRBJ2-7; 9 bases fit TRBD1. The trim removed 1 base at V and 2 bases at J, leaving 9 bases unmatched. This CDR3 has 16 residues. Germline loops: CDR1 GTSNPN, CDR2 SVGIG (reference sequence). CDR3 in amino acids: CAWSAHPGQGAYEQYF. In DNA, the CDR3 is TGTGCCTGGAGTGCTCACCCGGGACAGGGCGCCTACGAGCAGTACTTC. The whole variable domain, remainder taken from reference TRBV30 and TRBJ2-7, is SQTIHQWPATLVQPVGSPLSLECTVEGTSNPNLYWYRQAAGRGLQLLFYSVGIGQISSEVPQNLSASRPQDRQFILSSKKLLLSDSGFYLCAWSAHPGQGAYEQYFGPGTRLTVT.

A single count supports this clone. The chain carries TRBV2 and TRBJ2-5; 12 positions match TRBD2. Germline V gene data show CDR1 as SNHLY and CDR2 as FYNNEI. V was clipped by 3 bases and J by 5 bases; unmatched bases: 10. The CDR3 extends over 17 amino acids. CDR3 nucleotides: TGTGCCAGCAGTGATCCGACTAGCGGGAGCCTTGGGGAGACCCAGTACTTC. Translated, it gives CASSDPTSGSLGETQYF. Variable domain in full (rest from reference TRBV2 and TRBJ2-5): EPEVTQTPSHQVTQMGQEVILRCVPISNHLYFYWYRQILGQKVEFLVSFYNNEISEKSEIFDDQFSVERPDGSNFTLKIRSTKLEDSAMYFCASSDPTSGSLGETQYFGPGTRLLVL.

Turning to this clone: This specimen includes other DNA sequences encoding the same CDR3. The chain recombines TRBV9 with TRBJ1-1; no reliable D call. The germline gives CDR1 SGDLS, CDR2 YYNGEE. V lost 0 bases, J lost 3 bases, and 3 bases lay in between. This CDR3 is 12 amino acids long. The CDR3 region is CASSVGDTEAFF. As DNA, the CDR3 is TGTGCCAGCAGCGTAGGGGACACTGAAGCTTTCTTT.

The J gene is TRBJ2-7, the V gene TRBV7-9; 9 bases fit TRBD1. V lost 5 bases and J lost 3; bases outside the gene matches: 5. The V gene's germline CDR1 is SEHNR and CDR2 FQNEAQ (reference sequence). This CDR3 is 14 amino acids long. DNA of the CDR3: TGTGCCAGCAGCCCAACGGACAGGGGCTACGAGCAGTACTTC. It codes for CASSPTDRGYEQYF.

The chain uses TRBV28 and TRBJ2-7; D is uncertain. CDR1 and CDR2 from the germline V gene are MDHEN and SYDVKM. There are 13 residues in the CDR3. V was clipped by 11 bases and J by 5 bases, with 19 bases between them. The CDR3 reads CAARGSKKDEQYF. The CDR3 DNA is TGTGCCGCCAGAGGCTCCAAAAAGGACGAGCAGTACTTC.

The chain combines TRBV13 with TRBJ1-4; D is unresolved. This CDR3 has 15 residues. In germline, CDR1 is PRHDT, CDR2 FYEKMQ (reference sequence). V lost 1 base and J lost 7, with 13 bases in between. As DNA, the CDR3 is TGTGCCAGCAGCTTAGTTGCCGAGGGAAGTGAAAAACTGTTTTTT. Amino acids: CASSLVAEGSEKLFF. The whole variable domain, remainder taken from reference TRBV13 and TRBJ1-4, is AAGVIQSPRHLIKEKRETATLKCYPIPRHDTVYWYQQGPGQDPQFLISFYEKMQSDKGSIPDRFSAQQFSDYHSELNMSSLELGDSALYFCASSLVAEGSEKLFFGSGTQLSVL.

This clone was seen only once. This chain joins TRBV7-9 and TRBJ2-3; 11 bases map to TRBD2. The V gene end was trimmed by 4 bases and the J gene end by 1 base; junction bases not matched to a gene: 10. The CDR3 sequence is 18 residues long. Germline CDR1 SEHNR, CDR2 FQNEAQ (reference sequence). The CDR3 region is CASSSQSTSGRRTDTQYF. CDR3 sequence (DNA): TGTGCCAGCAGCTCCCAATCTACTAGCGGGAGACGCACAGATACGCAGTATTTT.

This chain uses TRBV5-4 with TRBJ2-2; 9 positions agree with TRBD1. The CDR3 loop spans 15 amino acids. The germline CDR1 and CDR2 sequences are SGHNT and YYREEE (reference sequence). V was clipped by 2 bases and J by 5 bases; unmatched bases: 4. In DNA, the CDR3 is TGTGCCAGCAGCTTTTTGGGACAGGGAACCGGGGAGCTGTTTTTT. Its translation: CASSFLGQGTGELFF.

This clone showed up just once. This CDR3 reads CASSPETLGNTIYF. Written as DNA, the CDR3 is TGTGCCAGCTCACCCGAGACACTGGGAAACACCATATATTTT. The chain uses TRBV18 and TRBJ1-3; D not resolved. Germline V gives CDR1 KGHSH, CDR2 LQKENI. The CDR3 sequence is 14 residues long. V was clipped by 3 bases and J by 4 bases, with 10 bases between them.

A note on this clone: Additional DNA sequences in this sample encode the identical CDR3. This chain connects TRBV2 to TRBJ2-7; TRBD2 aligns across 10 bases. CDR3 length equals 14 residues. Germline V gene sequence: CDR1 SNHLY, CDR2 FYNNEI. With 5 bases clipped from V and 2 bases from J, the junction kept 3 bases outside the gene matches. The CDR3 loop reads CASSSLAGAYEQYF. The CDR3 nucleotides are TGTGCCAGCAGTTCTCTAGCGGGAGCCTACGAGCAGTACTTC.

The genes are TRBV5-1 and TRBJ2-3, with unresolved D. CDR1 is SGHRS and CDR2 is YFSETQ in the germline V gene. The CDR3 extends over 15 amino acids. V lost 3 bases, J lost 2 bases, and 13 bases lay in between. The CDR3: CASSWAIQSTDTQYF. CDR3 nucleotide sequence: TGCGCCAGCAGCTGGGCCATACAATCCACAGATACGCAGTATTTT. Drawing the rest from reference TRBV5-1 and TRBJ2-3, the complete variable domain is KAGVTQTPRYLIKTRGQQVTLSCSPISGHRSVSWYQQTPGQGLQFLFEYFSETQRNKGNFPGRFSGRQFSNSRSEMNVSTLELGDSALYLCASSWAIQSTDTQYFGPGTRLTVL.

This sequence joins TRBV9 and TRBJ1-2; 7 bases align to TRBD1. Germline assignment: CDR1 SGDLS and CDR2 YYNGEE. The CDR3 sequence is 18 residues long. Unmatched junction bases numbered 18, after V lost 3 bases and J lost 4 bases. CDR3 residues: CASSDKDRTTAWGYGYTF. CDR3 coding DNA: TGTGCCAGCAGCGACAAGGACAGGACGACGGCTTGGGGCTATGGCTACACCTTC.

The genes are TRBV10-2 and TRBJ2-7; D tentatively reads TRBD1 or TRBD2 (6 bases each). Trimming pared 7 bases from V and 6 bases from J, leaving 10 bases between. Germline V gives CDR1 WSHSY, CDR2 SAAADI. The CDR3 runs 11 residues. The CDR3 sequence is CASTGASEQYF. CDR3 bases: TGCGCCAGCACGGGGGCTTCCGAGCAGTACTTC.

The genes are TRBV10-2 and TRBJ2-1; 14 positions match TRBD2. V was pared by 6 bases and J by 7 bases, with 17 bases of the junction left unmatched. The CDR3 has 19 amino acids. Germline CDR1 and CDR2: WSHSY and SAAADI. This chain's CDR3 is CASSVFGTSGSKGGNEQFF. CDR3 in DNA: TGCGCCAGCAGCGTTTTTGGGACTAGCGGGAGTAAGGGGGGAAATGAGCAGTTCTTC.

The gene calls are TRBV4-1 and TRBJ2-3; the match to TRBD2 covers 8 bases. This CDR3 comprises 19 residues. The V gene end was trimmed by 0 bases and the J gene end by 0 bases; junction bases not matched to a gene: 11. CDR1 and CDR2 (germline): MGHRA, YSYEKL. The CDR3 protein is CASSQDLGVLAGSTDTQYF. Here the CDR3 DNA reads TGCGCCAGCAGCCAAGATCTCGGGGTGCTAGCGGGTAGCACAGATACGCAGTATTTT.

The CDR3 nucleotides read TGCAGCGTTGAAGAAGGAAGGGGGCCAGATACGCAGTATTTT. It codes for CSVEEGRGPDTQYF. The chain has TRBV29-1 and TRBJ2-3; TRBD1 matches at 7 bases. The V gene end was trimmed by 0 bases and the J gene end by 4 bases; junction bases not matched to a gene: 4. The CDR3 sequence is 14 residues long. In germline, CDR1 is SQVTM, CDR2 ANQGSEA.

The chain has TRBV7-9 and TRBJ2-5; D uncertain. V gave up 2 bases and J gave up 2 bases, with 15 bases separating them. The CDR3 length is 16 residues. Germline lookup yields CDR1 SEHNR and CDR2 FQNEAQ (reference sequence). The CDR3 here is CASSLSATKNQETQYF. As DNA, the CDR3 is TGTGCCAGCAGCTTATCGGCGACAAAAAATCAAGAGACCCAGTACTTC.

V is TRBV30 and J is TRBJ2-7, with a tentative D call TRBD1 (6 bases). This CDR3 is 13 amino acids long. Germline lookup yields CDR1 GTSNPN and CDR2 SVGIG (reference sequence). Trimming took 3 bases from V and 3 from J, leaving 12 bases between them. Written as DNA, the CDR3 is TGTGCCTGGAGGGACAGATCTTACTACGAGCAGTACTTC. It is translated as CAWRDRSYYEQYF.

This chain uses TRBV5-1 with TRBJ1-1, with D possibly matching TRBD1 (5 bases). V was pared by 2 bases and J by 3 bases, with 11 bases between. The CDR3 runs to 14 residues. Germline CDR1 SGHRS, CDR2 YFSETQ. The CDR3 DNA sequence: TGCGCCAGCAGCTTTACAGGTGGCGACACTGAAGCTTTCTTT. It translates to CASSFTGGDTEAFF.

The J gene is TRBJ2-3, the V gene TRBV6-1; weak D call: TRBD1 (6 bases). CDR1 is MNHNS, CDR2 SASEGT, per germline. This CDR3 has 15 residues. With 3 bases removed from V and 5 bases from J, the gap between germline ends came to 15 bases. The CDR3, as DNA: TGTGCCAGCAGTGATGCAGGGGATTCAGGAGATACGCAGTATTTT. It codes for CASSDAGDSGDTQYF.

The V gene is TRBV7-3, the J gene TRBJ2-6; a possible D gene is TRBD2 (6 bases). Germline V gives CDR1 SGHTA, CDR2 FQGTGA. Trimming took 3 bases from V and 3 from J, leaving 9 bases between them. This CDR3 comprises 15 residues. The CDR3 region has the DNA TGTGCCAGCAGCTTTTCGGGAGTTGGGGCCAACGTCCTGACTTTC. Translation: CASSFSGVGANVLTF.

The rearrangement links TRBV21-1 to TRBJ1-2; no DNA check was done on the table's D call, TRBD1. TRBV21-1 is tagged as a pseudogene. This CDR3 has 14 amino acids. The CDR3 DNA reads TGTGCCAGCAGGAAAAAGGGACAGGGAGATGGCTACACCTTC. Its protein is CASRKKGQGDGYTF.

This clone was counted a few times. The V and J genes are TRBV25-1 and TRBJ2-7; TRBD1 might be the D (6 bases). From germline, CDR1 is MGHDK and CDR2 SYGVNS. V was clipped by 6 bases and J by 3 bases, with 15 bases between them. This CDR3 is 14 amino acids long. The CDR3 reads CASSHGIQGYEQYF. CDR3 sequence (DNA): TGTGCCAGCAGCCACGGGATACAGGGCTACGAGCAGTACTTC.

The rearrangement links TRBV5-1 to TRBJ2-7; 8 positions agree with TRBD1. J gave up 7 bases and V 2 bases, and 5 bases lay outside the gene matches. Germline V lookup: CDR1 SGHRS, CDR2 YFSETQ. The CDR3 has 13 amino acids. This CDR3 reads CASSFGQGNEQYF. The CDR3 DNA is TGCGCCAGCAGCTTCGGACAGGGTAATGAGCAGTACTTC.

The CDR3 nucleotides are TGTGCCAGCAGCCATAGTGGGGGCCAGCGACGGAATGAGCAGTTCTTC. Translated, it gives CASSHSGGQRRNEQFF. V usage is TRBV7-6 and J usage is TRBJ2-1, with TRBD1 as a possible D gene (6 bases). The CDR3 runs 16 residues. With 5 bases removed from V and 7 bases from J, the gap between germline ends came to 21 bases. Germline loops: CDR1 SGHVS, CDR2 FNYEAQ.

J is TRBJ2-2 and V is TRBV27, with 9 bases aligning to TRBD2. The length of the CDR3 is 18 residues. V dropped 4 bases and J dropped 3; count of bases not matched to a gene: 12. Germline V gene sequence: CDR1 MNHEY, CDR2 SMNVEV (reference sequence). CDR3 sequence reads: CASSSSLAGRGDTGELFF. CDR3 sequence (DNA): TGTGCCAGCAGTTCCTCCCTAGCGGGAAGGGGGGACACCGGGGAGCTGTTTTTT.

The chain employs TRBV27 and TRBJ2-1; unclear D gene. Trimming stripped 6 bases from V and 10 bases from J, with 16 bases between. The CDR3 is 13 residues long. The germline V gene encodes CDR1 MNHEY and CDR2 SMNVEV (reference sequence). This CDR3 reads CASRPSGIGEQFF. CDR3 DNA sequence: TGTGCCAGCAGACCTTCTGGTATTGGGGAGCAGTTCTTC.